In this sample, the clone carrying this T cell receptor (beta chain) turned up a few times. The antigen is not known. This entry is derived from a study of T-cell reconstitution after alpha-beta-depleted transplantation in children. Unique molecular identifiers were built into the TCRbeta library. TCRdb redid the calling of the PCR reads with MiXCR, one entry per CDR3 protein. This repertoire shows about a million distinct CDR3 sequences, 25% to 30% found once; its top ten account for 28%. The CDR3 totals 17 residues. Germline assignment: CDR1 MDHEN and CDR2 SYDVKM. The V gene lost 6 bases and the J gene lost 1 base, with 22 bases spanning the gap. Overall study results and limits: Counts and diversity of T cells one year after transplant came mostly from newly produced T cells. Several hundred graft clones that had expanded were reportedly the source of alpha-beta T cells about two months after transplant.

The TCR was taken from a boy younger than two who had a stem cell transplant for SCID, so the T cells may come from the graft donor. This chain links TRBV28 with TRBJ2-7; a possible D gene is TRBD2 (5 bases). This specimen consisted of PBMCs, mostly from graft donor cells, obtained 360 days after TCRalphabeta/CD19-depleted stem cell transplant. Here the CDR3 DNA reads TGTGCCAGCAGGCCTAATCCCACTAGTGGTAGTTCCTACGAGCAGTACTTC. Protein: CASRPNPTSGSSYEQYF.